The next 14 T cell receptor beta chains were all read from a single sample in a study of early T cells in non-severe SARS-CoV-2 infection (dated by TCRdb to the early 2020s). The library was prepared using 5' RACE. The sequencer was a NextSeq 500. Starting from the raw public reads, TCRdb applied fastp trimming at Q25, assembled clones with MiXCR and retained in-frame beta chains. Rows are combined by CDR3 protein, so each entry shows the most common genes and DNA. This sample holds roughly 99,000 distinct CDR3 sequences; over 8.5% were observed only once. About 8% of the sample is taken by the ten largest. Sample: whole blood. Receptors were obtained from an adult who was a healthcare worker with PCR-confirmed SARS-CoV-2 infection or an uninfected control (not recorded which).

The V gene is TRBV25-1, the J gene TRBJ2-1; 7 bases map to TRBD1. The CDR3 runs 13 residues. V lost 7 bases and J lost 9; bases outside the gene matches: 9. CDR1 is MGHDK and CDR2 is SYGVNS in the germline V gene. The CDR3 region has the DNA TGTGCCAGCACCGGACAGGTCATCGGTGAGCAGTTCTTC. Encoded protein: CASTGQVIGEQFF.

As to this clonotype: The conserved phenylalanine or tryptophan normally closing the CDR3 is absent here, so this likely arose from a read error. The genes are TRBV7-6 and TRBJ2-5, with 9 positions matching TRBD1. Germline loops: CDR1 SGHVS, CDR2 FNYEAQ. V dropped 5 bases and J dropped 8; count of bases not matched to a gene: 6. The CDR3 spans 13 residues. The CDR3 here is CASSPTGGGTQYS. CDR3 nucleotides: TGTGCCAGCAGCCCGACAGGGGGGGGAACCCAGTACTCC.

At least ten counts were recorded for this clonotype. The chain combines TRBV6-1 with TRBJ2-3; 8 bases agree with TRBD2. Germline lookup yields CDR1 MNHNS and CDR2 SASEGT. The CDR3 has 16 amino acids. Unmatched junction bases numbered 5, after V lost 2 bases and J lost 1 base. Here the CDR3 reads CASSETAGVGTDTQYF. CDR3 sequence (DNA): TGTGCCAGCAGTGAAACAGCGGGAGTGGGCACAGATACGCAGTATTTT.

The chain is built from TRBV14 and TRBJ2-3, with D unresolved. Germline V gene data show CDR1 as SGHDN and CDR2 as FVKESK. There are 12 residues in the CDR3. Trimming took 3 bases from V and 7 from J, leaving 8 bases between them. The chain's CDR3 is CASSHSRYTQYF. In DNA, the CDR3 is TGTGCCAGCAGCCATTCACGCTATACGCAGTATTTT. Together with reference TRBV14 and TRBJ2-3, the CDR3 gives the full variable domain: EAGVTQFPSHSVIEKGQTVTLRCDPISGHDNLYWYRRVMGKEIKFLLHFVKESKQDESGMPNNRFLAERTGGTYSTLKVQPAELEDSGVYFCASSHSRYTQYFGPGTRLTVL.

In this sample, this clonotype turned up many times. The gene calls are TRBV3-1 and TRBJ2-1; 7 nucleotides line up with TRBD2. Unmatched junction bases numbered 9, after V lost 4 bases and J lost 6 bases. Per germline, CDR1 LGHDT and CDR2 YNNKEL (reference sequence). This CDR3 comprises 15 residues. The CDR3 is CASSREGRGSNEQFF. The DNA of the CDR3 is TGTGCCAGCAGCCGGGAGGGACGGGGAAGCAATGAGCAGTTCTTC.

This clonotype was seen a handful of times. This chain connects TRBV12-3 or TRBV12-4 to TRBJ2-1; D is possibly TRBD2 (5 bases). V was clipped by 8 bases and J by 10 bases, with 12 bases between them. The CDR3 totals 11 residues. DNA of the CDR3: TGTGCCAGCCGGGGTTTTGGGGAGCAGTTCTTC. Amino acid sequence: CASRGFGEQFF.

The chain links TRBV6-5 to TRBJ1-2, with D perhaps TRBD1 (6 bases). There are 15 residues in the CDR3. CDR1 MNHEY and CDR2 SVGAGI come from the germline V gene. The germline V and J ends were trimmed by 6 bases and 0 bases, with 14 bases remaining between them. CDR3 protein: CASSVGQITNYGYTF. The CDR3 region has the DNA TGTGCCAGCAGCGTTGGACAGATTACTAACTATGGCTACACCTTC.

The chain links TRBV5-1 to TRBJ2-5; 14 positions agree with TRBD2. Germline loops: CDR1 SGHRS, CDR2 YFSETQ. The V gene end was trimmed by 0 bases and the J gene end by 0 bases; junction bases not matched to a gene: 13. This CDR3 spans 21 amino acids. The CDR3 is CASSLGAGTSGSGPYQETQYF. As DNA, the CDR3 is TGCGCCAGCAGCTTGGGGGCCGGGACTAGCGGGAGTGGCCCCTACCAAGAGACCCAGTACTTC. Variable domain in full (rest from reference TRBV5-1 and TRBJ2-5): KAGVTQTPRYLIKTRGQQVTLSCSPISGHRSVSWYQQTPGQGLQFLFEYFSETQRNKGNFPGRFSGRQFSNSRSEMNVSTLELGDSALYLCASSLGAGTSGSGPYQETQYFGPGTRLLVL.

This clonotype was recorded many times. This rearrangement joins TRBV7-9 to TRBJ2-1; 13 bases map to TRBD2. Trimming at V came to 11 bases and at J to 8 bases, leaving 9 bases not matched to a gene. CDR3 size: 14 residues. Germline-derived CDR1 and CDR2 are SEHNR and FQNEAQ (reference sequence). The CDR3 spells CAASRTSGSHEQFF. CDR3 nucleotides: TGTGCCGCCTCCCGGACTAGCGGGAGCCATGAGCAGTTCTTC.

The V call is TRBV4-3, the J call TRBJ2-1, with TRBD2 as a possible D gene (6 bases). Trimming removed 0 bases from V and 1 base from J, with 10 bases in between. This CDR3 is built from 16 residues. Germline V CDR1 and CDR2: LGHNA, YSLEER. As DNA, the CDR3 is TGCGCCAGCAGCCAAGACCTAGCGCCTTCCTACAATGAGCAGTTCTTC. It is translated as CASSQDLAPSYNEQFF.

In this sample, this clonotype turned up many times. The chain uses TRBV4-1 and TRBJ2-5; D could derive from TRBD1 or TRBD2 (5 bases each). The V end was cut by 1 base, the J end by 7 bases, with 13 bases between. The CDR3 sequence is 14 residues long. The germline gives CDR1 MGHRA, CDR2 YSYEKL. In DNA form, the CDR3 reads TGCGCCAGCAGCCAAGCCGAGGGGTTAGGGACCCAGTACTTC. It yields the protein CASSQAEGLGTQYF.

This clonotype was detected many times. The DNA of the CDR3 is TGCGCCAGCAGCCCTCAAGCCTTAAGCTCCAATCAGCCCCAGCATTTT. Amino acid sequence: CASSPQALSSNQPQHF. This sequence joins TRBV4-1 and TRBJ1-5, with D uncertain. CDR1 is MGHRA and CDR2 is YSYEKL in the germline V gene. V was pared by 4 bases and J by 3 bases, with 16 bases between. CDR3 size: 16 residues.

The chain couples TRBV20-1 to TRBJ2-3; D is uncertain. Deletions cut 1 base from V and 0 bases from J, with 11 bases between. CDR1 is DFQATT and CDR2 is SNEGSKA in the germline V gene (reference sequence). The CDR3 loop spans 15 amino acids. The CDR3 protein is CSARAQHRSTDTQYF. The CDR3 DNA reads TGCAGTGCTAGAGCCCAACACCGGAGCACAGATACGCAGTATTTT.

This clonotype turned up a few times. This sequence joins TRBV6-1 and TRBJ2-2, with 7 bases that match TRBD1. The CDR3 loop spans 14 amino acids. Germline V lookup: CDR1 MNHNS, CDR2 SASEGT. After removal of 4 bases from V and 4 bases from J, the junction contained 3 bases not matched to a gene. CDR3 sequence: CASSGDSPTGELFF. CDR3 sequence (DNA): TGTGCCAGCAGTGGGGACAGTCCCACCGGGGAGCTGTTTTTT.